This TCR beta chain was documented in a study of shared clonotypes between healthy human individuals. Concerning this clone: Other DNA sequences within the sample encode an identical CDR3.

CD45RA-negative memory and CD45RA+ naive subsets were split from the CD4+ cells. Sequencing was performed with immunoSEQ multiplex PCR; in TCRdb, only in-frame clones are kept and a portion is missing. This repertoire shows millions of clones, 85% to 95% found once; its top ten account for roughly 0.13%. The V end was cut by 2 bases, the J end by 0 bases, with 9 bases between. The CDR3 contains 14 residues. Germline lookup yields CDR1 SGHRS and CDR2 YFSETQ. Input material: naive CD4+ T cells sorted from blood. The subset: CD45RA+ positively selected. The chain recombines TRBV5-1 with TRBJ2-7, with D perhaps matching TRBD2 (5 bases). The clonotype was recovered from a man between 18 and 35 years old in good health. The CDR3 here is CASSLEGNSYEQYF. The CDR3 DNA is TGCGCCAGCAGCTTAGAGGGTAACTCCTACGAGCAGTACTTC.